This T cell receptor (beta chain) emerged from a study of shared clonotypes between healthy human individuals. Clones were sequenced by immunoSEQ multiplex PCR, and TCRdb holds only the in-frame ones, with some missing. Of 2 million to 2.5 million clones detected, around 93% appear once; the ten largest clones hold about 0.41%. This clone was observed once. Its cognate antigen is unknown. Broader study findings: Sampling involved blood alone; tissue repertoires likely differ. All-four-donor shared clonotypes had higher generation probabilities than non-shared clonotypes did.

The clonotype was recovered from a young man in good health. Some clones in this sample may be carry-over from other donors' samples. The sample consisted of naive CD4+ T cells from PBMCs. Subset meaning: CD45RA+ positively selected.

CDR3 sequence (DNA): TGCGCCAGCAGCTTCATCCAGCGGGAGTACGATGAGCAGTTCTTC. Protein product: CASSFIQREYDEQFF. V usage is TRBV5-1 and J usage is TRBJ2-1; 8 positions agree with TRBD2. Germline V gene sequence: CDR1 SGHRS, CDR2 YFSETQ. V lost 2 bases, J lost 8 bases, and 9 bases stayed unmatched. The CDR3 is 15 residues long.